This T cell receptor (beta chain) comes out of a study of monozygotic twins with cystic fibrosis. Here immunoSEQ multiplex PCR was the method, and the copy in TCRdb shows in-frame clones only, minus some. The sample holds about 14,000 clones, approximately 98% seen once. Germline values: CDR1 SGHKS, CDR2 YYEKEE (reference sequence). Deletions cut 0 bases from V and 2 bases from J, with 5 bases between. This CDR3 has 13 residues. About this clone itself: The antigen remains undetermined.

Study observations and caveats: No link emerged between shared CDR3 counts and age, concordance or severity. Clonality was generally low (median around 0.009), higher in the most severe patients.

The sequencing sample was made of blood. The source is a girl aged 2-9 years with cystic fibrosis. The chain joins TRBV5-5 to TRBJ1-1; D ambiguous. CDR3 protein: CASSLGVNTEAFF. CDR3 coding DNA: TGTGCCAGCAGCTTGGGAGTTAACACTGAAGCTTTCTTT. Filled out from reference TRBV5-5 and TRBJ1-1, the complete variable domain reads DAGVTQSPTHLIKTRGQQVTLRCSPISGHKSVSWYQQVLGQGPQFIFQYYEKEERGRGNFPDRFSARQFPNYSSELNVNALLLGDSALYLCASSLGVNTEAFFGQGTRLTVV.